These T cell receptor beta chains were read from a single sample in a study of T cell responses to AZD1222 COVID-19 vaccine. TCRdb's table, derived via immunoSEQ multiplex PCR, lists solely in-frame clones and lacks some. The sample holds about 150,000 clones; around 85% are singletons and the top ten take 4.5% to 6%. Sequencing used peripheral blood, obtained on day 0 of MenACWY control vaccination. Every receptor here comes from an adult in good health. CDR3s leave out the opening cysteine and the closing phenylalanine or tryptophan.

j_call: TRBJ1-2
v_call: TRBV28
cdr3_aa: ASSEDSYYGYT

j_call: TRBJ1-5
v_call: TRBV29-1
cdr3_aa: SVGQGGDQPQH

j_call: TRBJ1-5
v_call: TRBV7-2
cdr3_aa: ASSPHPPAAIAYQPQH

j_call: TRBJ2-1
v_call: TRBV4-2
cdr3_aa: ASSQESGQEQF

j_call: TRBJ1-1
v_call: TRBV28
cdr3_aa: ASSSRTGAYMNTEAF

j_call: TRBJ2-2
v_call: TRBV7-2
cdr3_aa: ASSTGWDRGPSGTGELF

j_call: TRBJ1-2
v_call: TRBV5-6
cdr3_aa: ASSLDRQGFGYT

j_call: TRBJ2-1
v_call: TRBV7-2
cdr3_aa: ASRPPGGGSYNEQF

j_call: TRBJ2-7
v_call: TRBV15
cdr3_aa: ATSRSTEDYEQY

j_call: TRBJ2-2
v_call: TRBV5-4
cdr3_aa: ASSSNRGLNTGELF

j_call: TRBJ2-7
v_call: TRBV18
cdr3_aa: ASSLDSYEQY

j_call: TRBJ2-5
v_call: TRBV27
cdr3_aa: ASSRTPNREETQY

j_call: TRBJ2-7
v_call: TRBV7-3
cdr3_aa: ASSPPGSYEQY

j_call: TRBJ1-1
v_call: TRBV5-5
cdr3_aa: ASSLRQGTNTEAF

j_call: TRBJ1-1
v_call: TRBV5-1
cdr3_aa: ASSLLLPQGAAEAF

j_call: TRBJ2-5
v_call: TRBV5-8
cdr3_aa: ASSRWRETQY

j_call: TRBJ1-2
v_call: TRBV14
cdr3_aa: ASSYDRGRDYGYT

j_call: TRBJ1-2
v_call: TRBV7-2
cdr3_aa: ASSPRPGAGGYT

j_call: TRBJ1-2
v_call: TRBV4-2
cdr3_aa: ASSQDNYGYT

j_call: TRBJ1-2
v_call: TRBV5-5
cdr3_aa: ASSDPSQGSYGYT

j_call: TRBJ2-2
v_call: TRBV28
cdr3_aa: ASRAIPGELF

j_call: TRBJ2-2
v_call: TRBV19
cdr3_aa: ASSTTENTGELF

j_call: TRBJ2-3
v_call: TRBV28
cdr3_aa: ASSSPGQGNTDTQY

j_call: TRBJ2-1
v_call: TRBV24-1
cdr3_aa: ATSDARGENYNEQF

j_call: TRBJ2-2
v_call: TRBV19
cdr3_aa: ASSLGQGNTGELF